Presented here are 28 T cell receptor beta chains from one specimen sequenced in a study of blood T cells in healthy people across ages (dated by TCRdb to 2015 to 2017). Libraries were constructed by 5' RACE. Sequencing used an Illumina HiSeq 2500. A second PCR of roughly 7 to 12 cycles was performed with a sample-barcoded 5' primer and a J-beta primer mix. The public reads were quality trimmed at Q25 with fastp and then assembled into clones with MiXCR by TCRdb, keeping productive beta chains. All rows with the same CDR3 protein become a single entry with the most common DNA and genes. For this sample there are about 600,000 distinct CDR3 sequences; more than 45% appear just once. About 26% of the sample lies in the top ten. Sequencing was done on a sample of blood. The receptor source for this set is a man older than 75 in good health.

This clonotype was counted only a few times. J is TRBJ2-5 and V is TRBV11-2, with a tentative D call TRBD2 (6 bases). The CDR3 extends over 15 amino acids. Germline V gene lookup returns CDR1 SGHAT and CDR2 FQNNGV. The germline V and J ends were trimmed by 0 bases and 1 base, with 9 bases remaining between them. DNA for the CDR3: TGTGCCAGCAGCTTAGACCGCGGGGCCCAAGAGACCCAGTACTTC. This codes for CASSLDRGAQETQYF.

J is TRBJ2-6 and V is TRBV27, with 10 nucleotides matching TRBD1. The ends lost 7 bases at V and 0 bases at J; junction bases unmatched: 3. The germline V gene has CDR1 MNHEY and CDR2 SMNVEV (reference sequence). CDR3 size: 16 residues. CDR3 residues: CASKWTGGSGANVLTF. The CDR3 DNA reads as TGTGCCAGCAAATGGACAGGGGGCTCTGGGGCCAACGTCCTGACTTTC.

The chain recombines TRBV20-1 with TRBJ1-1, with D unclear. Trimming took off 2 bases at V and 0 bases at J, with 7 bases between the two ends. Germline V lookup: CDR1 DFQATT, CDR2 SNEGSKA (reference sequence). CDR3 size: 13 residues. CDR3 protein: CSARQDVNTEAFF. CDR3 coding DNA: TGCAGTGCTAGACAGGATGTGAACACTGAAGCTTTCTTT.

The chain is built from TRBV9 and TRBJ2-3; TRBD2 matches 9 bases. Germline V gives CDR1 SGDLS, CDR2 YYNGEE. V lost 0 bases to trimming and J lost 4 bases; unmatched junction nucleotides: 3. The CDR3 spans 15 residues. The CDR3 loop reads CASSVGGLASDTQYF. CDR3 in DNA: TGTGCCAGCAGCGTAGGAGGACTAGCGTCAGATACGCAGTATTTT.

This clonotype was found a few times. V and J are TRBV12-3 or TRBV12-4 and TRBJ2-3; 7 nucleotides match TRBD1. J was trimmed by 6 bases and V by 1 base; bases with no gene match: 7. The CDR3 consists of 15 residues. The CDR3 spells CASSLGWTGQDTQYF. The CDR3 DNA reads as TGTGCCAGCAGTTTAGGCTGGACAGGTCAGGATACGCAGTATTTT.

The V call is TRBV7-9, the J call TRBJ2-3; 8 bases line up with TRBD2. Germline lookup yields CDR1 SEHNR and CDR2 FQNEAQ (reference sequence). V was pared by 5 bases and J by 2 bases, with 6 bases of the junction left unmatched. CDR3 length: 15 amino acids. CDR3 loop: CASSETSVFTDTQYF. The CDR3 region has the DNA TGTGCCAGCAGCGAGACTAGCGTCTTCACAGATACGCAGTATTTT.

This clonotype was recorded many times. The rearrangement links TRBV6-5 to TRBJ1-4, with 8 bases fitting TRBD1. This CDR3 spans 16 amino acids. Germline V gives CDR1 MNHEY, CDR2 SVGAGI. J gave up 8 bases and V 3 bases, and 11 bases lay outside the gene matches. The CDR3 reads CASSYIQGASSEKLFF. CDR3 DNA: TGTGCCAGCAGTTATATCCAGGGGGCATCTTCAGAAAAACTGTTTTTT.

This clonotype was counted at least ten times. J is TRBJ1-6 and V is TRBV6-5; TRBD1 is a possible D gene (6 bases). Germline CDR1 is MNHEY and CDR2 is SVGAGI. V was shortened by 6 bases and J by 4 bases, with 13 bases between the two germline ends. This CDR3 spans 15 amino acids. The CDR3 sequence: CASRDSKLYNSPLHF. The CDR3 DNA reads TGTGCCAGCAGGGACAGCAAACTTTATAATTCACCCCTCCACTTT.

This clonotype occurred many times. V usage is TRBV6-6 and J usage is TRBJ2-2; D remains unclear. CDR1 is MNHNY, CDR2 SVGAGI, per germline (reference sequence). CDR3 length: 14 residues. The ends were cut back, 5 bases at V and 0 bases at J, with 7 bases in the middle. In DNA, the CDR3 is TGTGCCAGCAGTCCACTCCCGAACACCGGGGAGCTGTTTTTT. The encoded protein is CASSPLPNTGELFF.

The gene calls are TRBV29-1 and TRBJ1-1; perhaps TRBD1 as D (6 bases). Germline values: CDR1 SQVTM, CDR2 ANQGSEA. The CDR3 is made up of 14 amino acids. V lost 7 bases and J 4 bases, leaving 19 bases between the germline ends. CDR3: CSAYGGGFGTEAFF. The CDR3 coding sequence is TGCAGCGCCTACGGGGGGGGCTTCGGCACTGAAGCTTTCTTT.

The rearrangement joins TRBV7-2 to TRBJ2-7; 7 bases align to TRBD2. The length of the CDR3 is 16 residues. From germline, CDR1 is SGHTA and CDR2 FQGNSA. V shed 3 bases, J shed 2 bases, and the junction held 10 bases outside the gene matches. CDR3: CASSFSAGGGTYEQYF. In DNA, the CDR3 is TGTGCCAGCAGCTTTAGTGCCGGGGGAGGGACCTACGAGCAGTACTTC.

The V and J genes are TRBV3-1 and TRBJ2-7; no reliable D call. Germline V lookup: CDR1 LGHDT, CDR2 YNNKEL (reference sequence). V lost 0 bases, J lost 3 bases, and 12 bases lay in between. CDR3 size: 15 residues. CDR3 nucleotide sequence: TGTGCCAGCAGCCAAGAACAGAGCTCCTTCTACGAGCAGTACTTC. Translated: CASSQEQSSFYEQYF.

In nucleotides, the CDR3 is TGTGCCAGCGGACTCTACAGGGGGAGCGGCAATGAGCAGTTCTTC. It codes for CASGLYRGSGNEQFF. The V gene is TRBV6-2 or TRBV6-3, the J gene TRBJ2-1; 8 bases match TRBD1. This CDR3 is 15 amino acids long. Germline V CDR1 and CDR2: MNHEY, SVGEGT. V lost 8 bases and J lost 6; bases outside the gene matches: 12.

V gene TRBV20-1 combines with J gene TRBJ1-1, with D unclear. V lost 1 base to trimming and J lost 0 bases, with 12 bases between them. This CDR3 comprises 15 residues. Germline V CDR1 and CDR2: DFQATT, SNEGSKA (reference sequence). CDR3 DNA: TGCAGTGCTAGAGTCGCTCACTCGTTGAACACTGAAGCTTTCTTT. It is translated as CSARVAHSLNTEAFF.

The chain couples TRBV12-3 or TRBV12-4 to TRBJ1-5; TRBD1 is a possible D gene (5 bases). Trimming took 7 bases from V and 4 from J, leaving 11 bases between them. This CDR3 spans 13 amino acids. CDR3 bases: TGTGCCAGCAAAATCGGGGGTAATCAGCCCCAGCATTTT. Translating it yields CASKIGGNQPQHF.

The chain links TRBV5-1 to TRBJ1-2; 7 nucleotides agree with TRBD1. CDR3 size: 13 residues. After removal of 4 bases from V and 3 bases from J, the junction contained 3 bases not matched to a gene. Germline CDR1 SGHRS, CDR2 YFSETQ. DNA of the CDR3: TGCGCCAGCAGCGTGGGACAGCACTATGGCTACACCTTC. Translation gives CASSVGQHYGYTF.

This chain uses TRBV7-2 with TRBJ1-5; D is unclear. Germline CDR1 and CDR2: SGHTA and FQGNSA. V lost 5 bases, J lost 3 bases, and 8 bases lay in between. CDR3 length: 13 residues. CDR3 bases: TGTGCCAGCAGCCTGGCGTACAATCAGCCCCAGCATTTT. Its protein is CASSLAYNQPQHF.

This clonotype was picked up a small number of times. The chain couples TRBV4-3 to TRBJ2-5; D possibly corresponds to TRBD1 (5 bases). Trimming stripped 0 bases from V and 2 bases from J, with 10 bases between. Germline lookup yields CDR1 LGHNA and CDR2 YSLEER. The CDR3 is made up of 15 amino acids. The CDR3 spells CASSQDWGPQETQYF. The CDR3 DNA sequence: TGCGCCAGCAGCCAAGATTGGGGCCCACAAGAGACCCAGTACTTC.

This clonotype has more than one count but fewer than ten. This chain uses TRBV6-5 with TRBJ2-1, with 10 positions matching TRBD2. With 6 bases clipped from V and 3 bases from J, the junction kept 11 bases outside the gene matches. The CDR3 is 17 amino acids. CDR1 and CDR2 from the germline V gene are MNHEY and SVGAGI. CDR3 coding DNA: TGTGCCAGCAGCTTATCTAGCGGGAGTATTGGCTACAATGAGCAGTTCTTC. It specifies CASSLSSGSIGYNEQFF.

This chain links TRBV4-3 with TRBJ2-7; 8 nucleotides align to TRBD2. Germline loops: CDR1 LGHNA, CDR2 YSLEER. The CDR3 sequence is 15 residues long. V gave up 1 base and J gave up 2 bases; unmatched junction bases: 4. CDR3 amino acids: CASSQVRGGPYEQYF. CDR3 bases: TGCGCCAGCAGCCAAGTTCGGGGGGGCCCCTACGAGCAGTACTTC.

J is TRBJ1-4 and V is TRBV6-6; 12 positions match TRBD1. V lost 2 bases, J lost 3 bases, and 4 bases stayed unmatched. This CDR3 region has 17 residues. Germline V gene lookup returns CDR1 MNHNY and CDR2 SVGAGI (reference sequence). The CDR3 coding sequence is TGTGCCAGCAGTTACGGGGACAGGGGGCGGTCTAATGAAAAACTGTTTTTT. Amino acid sequence: CASSYGDRGRSNEKLFF.

For the CDR3, the DNA is TGTGCCAGCAGCTCCCAAGCTATGGGGTACCAGCCCCAGCATTTT. Its protein is CASSSQAMGYQPQHF. J is TRBJ1-5 and V is TRBV7-2; D is unresolved. Germline lookup yields CDR1 SGHTA and CDR2 FQGNSA. The CDR3 totals 15 residues. The ends were cut back, 4 bases at V and 7 bases at J, with 17 bases in the middle.

The count of this clonotype is one. The junction departs from the called germline gene at one end, perhaps through a read error. The chain links TRBV20-1 to TRBJ2-1; 13 positions agree with TRBD2. The CDR3 extends over 16 amino acids. Germline CDR1 is DFQATT and CDR2 is SNEGSKA (reference sequence). CDR3 amino acids: CSARGLAGGFYNGQFF. The DNA for the CDR3 is TGCAGTGCTAGAGGACTAGCGGGAGGATTCTACAATGGGCAGTTCTTC.

CDR3 sequence reads: CASSRWLETQYF. CDR3 nucleotides: TGTGCCAGCAGCCGGTGGTTGGAGACCCAGTACTTC. The chain uses TRBV7-9 and TRBJ2-5; unclear D gene. The germline V gene encodes CDR1 SEHNR and CDR2 FQNEAQ (reference sequence). Trimming removed 5 bases at V and 5 bases at J, with 9 bases between. This CDR3 comprises 12 residues.

This chain joins TRBV3-1 and TRBJ2-1, with TRBD2 matching over 9 bases. Germline-derived CDR1 and CDR2 are LGHDT and YNNKEL (reference sequence). This CDR3 has 17 residues. The V segment lost 1 base and the J segment 0 bases; nucleotides outside the gene matches: 4. The CDR3 region has the DNA TGTGCCAGCAGCCAAGTTAGCGGGGGACGCTCCTACAATGAGCAGTTCTTC. This gives the protein CASSQVSGGRSYNEQFF.

The rearrangement links TRBV28 to TRBJ2-3, with TRBD1 matching 7 bases. Per the germline V gene, CDR1 is MDHEN and CDR2 is SYDVKM. Losses at the gene ends were 8 bases for V and 2 bases for J; bases not matched to a gene: 10. The CDR3 sequence is 15 residues long. In DNA, the CDR3 is TGTGCCAGCGCCCAGACGACAGGGTTCACAGATACGCAGTATTTT. This codes for CASAQTTGFTDTQYF.

The chain recombines TRBV2 with TRBJ1-1; D not certain. CDR3 length equals 14 residues. V gave up 6 bases and J gave up 1 base, with 12 bases separating them. Germline CDR1 SNHLY, CDR2 FYNNEI. The CDR3 sequence: CASRPNLGNTEAFF. Written as DNA, the CDR3 is TGTGCCAGCAGACCGAATTTGGGGAACACTGAAGCTTTCTTT.

V is TRBV29-1 and J is TRBJ2-7; a weak D match, TRBD2 (6 bases). The germline V gene encodes CDR1 SQVTM and CDR2 ANQGSEA. This CDR3 has 13 residues. Trimming pared 7 bases from V and 3 bases from J, leaving 16 bases between. The CDR3 DNA sequence: TGCAGCGCTATTAGCGGAGTCCTCTACGAGCAGTACTTC. Translating it yields CSAISGVLYEQYF.